Sequencing of this T cell receptor (beta chain) was carried out in a study of tumor and adjacent non-tumor tissue in lung cancer. Study conclusions and caveats: Shorter survival was associated with higher TCR diversity in tumors.

Regarding this clonotype: What it binds is not known. The conserved phenylalanine or tryptophan normally closing the CDR3 is absent here, so this likely arose from a read error.

No cell sorting was done before RNA was extracted from the tissue. TCRbeta libraries were built with three rounds of nested PCR, modified from ARM-PCR. TCRdb used MiXCR to reprocess the multiplex PCR reads, holding one entry per CDR3 protein. The table includes about 110,000 distinct CDR3 sequences, over 70% detected once. Germline CDR1 reads MNHEY; CDR2 reads SVGEGT. CDR3 length: 13 amino acids. Sequencing input: lung tumor tissue. The J gene is TRBJ2-1, the V gene TRBV6-2 or TRBV6-3; no clear D. The TCR comes from a man between 65 and 85 years old with non-small cell lung cancer. CDR3 sequence reads: CASNRGSYSEQFI. CDR3 DNA: TGTGCCAGCAACAGAGGCAGTTACAGTGAGCAGTTCATC.